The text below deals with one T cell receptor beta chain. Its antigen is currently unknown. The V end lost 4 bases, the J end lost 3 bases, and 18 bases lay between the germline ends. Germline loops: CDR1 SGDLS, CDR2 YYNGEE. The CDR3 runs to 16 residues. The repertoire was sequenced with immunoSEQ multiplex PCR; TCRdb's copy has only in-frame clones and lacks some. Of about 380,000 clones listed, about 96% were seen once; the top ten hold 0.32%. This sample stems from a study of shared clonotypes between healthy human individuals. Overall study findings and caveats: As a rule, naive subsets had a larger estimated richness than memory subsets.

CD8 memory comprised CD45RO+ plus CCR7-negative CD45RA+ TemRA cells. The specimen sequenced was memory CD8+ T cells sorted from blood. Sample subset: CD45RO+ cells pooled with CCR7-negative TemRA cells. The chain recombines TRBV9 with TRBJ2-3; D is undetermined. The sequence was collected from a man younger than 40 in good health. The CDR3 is CASSRNEERKTDTQYF. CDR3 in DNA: TGTGCCAGCAGCCGGAACGAGGAGCGAAAGACAGATACGCAGTATTTT. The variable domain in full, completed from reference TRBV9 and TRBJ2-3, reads DSGVTQTPKHLITATGQRVTLRCSPRSGDLSVYWYQQSLDQGLQFLIQYYNGEERAKGNILERFSAQQFPDLHSELNLSSLELGDSALYFCASSRNEERKTDTQYFGPGTRLTVL.